This T cell receptor (beta chain) comes out of a study of cytomegalovirus exposure and HLA in healthy donors. Study-level points and caveats: According to a later analysis, TCR clusters from the first cohort tended to co-occur in the approximately 120 validation repertoires. The study recorded over 150 TCR beta chains that were cytomegalovirus-associated.

V lost 4 bases to trimming and J lost 4 bases; unmatched junction nucleotides: 2. The germline gives CDR1 SQVTM, CDR2 ANQGSEA. The CDR3 loop spans 12 amino acids. The table came from immunoSEQ multiplex PCR; TCRdb's copy has only in-frame clones and leaves some out. The table shows more than 140,000 clones, with roughly 91% occurring only once. Remarks on this clone: Antigen: not known.

This receptor was obtained from a woman under 30 in good health and CMV-seropositive. This chain joins TRBV29-1 and TRBJ1-1; TRBD1 matches at 8 bases. The sequenced material came from PBMCs. CDR3 sequence (DNA): TGCAGCGTTGGGACAGGGATCACTGAAGCTTTCTTT. Residues: CSVGTGITEAFF. Supplemented by reference TRBV29-1 and TRBJ1-1, the full variable domain reads SAVISQKPSRDICQRGTSLTIQCQVDSQVTMMFWYRQQPGQSLTLIATANQGSEATYESGFVIDKFPISRPNLTFSTLTVSNMSPEDSSIYLCSVGTGITEAFFGQGTRLTVV.